This TCR beta chain was recorded in a study of cytomegalovirus exposure and HLA in healthy donors. Concerning this clone itself: What it binds is unknown.

The PCR made use of 60 Vbeta and 13 Jbeta primers. The protocol was immunoSEQ multiplex PCR, while the TCRdb copy is restricted to in-frame clones and leaves out a portion. Found here are 140,000 to 150,000 clones, roughly three quarters of them singletons; the top ten hold about 2.9%. The CDR3 totals 13 residues. V was shortened by 3 bases and J by 15 bases, with 18 bases between the two germline ends. The germline V gene encodes CDR1 LNHDA and CDR2 SQIVND (reference sequence). General observations from the study: It was reportedly the case that the classifier diagnosed cytomegalovirus status with high specificity and sensitivity.

The clonotype comes from a female donor in good health and CMV-seronegative. This chain joins TRBV19 and TRBJ2-4; D gene uncertain. Specimen: PBMCs. CDR3 amino acids: CASSMRPETPPYF. The CDR3 region has the DNA TGTGCCAGTAGTATGAGGCCGGAAACACCGCCGTACTTC.